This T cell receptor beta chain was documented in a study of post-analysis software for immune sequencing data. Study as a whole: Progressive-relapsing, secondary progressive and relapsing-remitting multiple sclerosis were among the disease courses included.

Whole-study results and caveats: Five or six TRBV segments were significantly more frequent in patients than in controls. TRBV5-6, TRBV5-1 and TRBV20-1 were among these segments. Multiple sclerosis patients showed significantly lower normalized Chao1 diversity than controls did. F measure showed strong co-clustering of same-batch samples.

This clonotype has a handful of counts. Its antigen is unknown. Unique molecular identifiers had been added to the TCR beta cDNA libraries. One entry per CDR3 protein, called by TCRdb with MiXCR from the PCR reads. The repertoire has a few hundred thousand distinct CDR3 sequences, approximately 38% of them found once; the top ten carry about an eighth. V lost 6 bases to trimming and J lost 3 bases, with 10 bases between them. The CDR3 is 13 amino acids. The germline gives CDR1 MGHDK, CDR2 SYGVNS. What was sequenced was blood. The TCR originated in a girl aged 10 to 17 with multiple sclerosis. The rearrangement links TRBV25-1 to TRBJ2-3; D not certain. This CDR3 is CASSRPPTDTQYF. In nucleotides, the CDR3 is TGTGCCAGCAGCCGGCCCCCAACAGATACGCAGTATTTT.